The 7 T cell receptor beta chains below come from one sample, sequenced in a study of T cell repertoires in cytomegalovirus infection. Each CDR3 protein gets one entry after TCRdb re-called the reads with MiXCR. Of some 300,000 distinct CDR3 sequences detected, around 15% appear once; the ten largest clones hold around 9%. Sequenced: PBMCs. These receptors all come from a human donor in good health (CMV status not recorded). Some clones in this sample may be carry-over from other donors' samples.

V is TRBV7-2 and J is TRBJ1-2; D might be TRBD1 (6 bases). This CDR3 is built from 14 residues. V lost 4 bases and J lost 5, with 14 bases in between. CDR1 and CDR2 from the germline V gene are SGHTA and FQGNSA. As DNA, the CDR3 is TGTGCCAGCAGCTGGGAGGACAGCTCATATGGCTACACCTTC. Amino acid sequence: CASSWEDSSYGYTF.

This clonotype was observed a handful of times. The chain has TRBV5-8 and TRBJ2-1, with D unresolved. Trimming cost V 1 base and J 0 bases, with 14 bases left between them. CDR1 SGHTS and CDR2 YDEGEE come from the germline V gene. The CDR3 runs to 17 residues. CDR3 region: CASSLRVNNPSYNEQFF. As DNA, the CDR3 is TGTGCCAGCAGCTTGAGGGTCAACAACCCCTCCTACAATGAGCAGTTCTTC.

This chain uses TRBV28 with TRBJ1-5; 9 bases line up with TRBD1. The trim removed 10 bases at V and 0 bases at J, leaving 10 bases unmatched. This CDR3 spans 16 amino acids. Germline CDR1 is MDHEN and CDR2 is SYDVKM. In DNA, the CDR3 is TGTGCCACCATGGGACAGGGAGGTTATAGCAATCAGCCCCAGCATTTT. This sequence encodes CATMGQGGYSNQPQHF.

This clonotype was seen at least ten times. The rearrangement links TRBV12-3 or TRBV12-4 to TRBJ1-1, with 10 bases matching TRBD1. The V and J ends lost 3 bases and 5 bases, in that order; junction bases with no gene match: 3. The CDR3 has 14 amino acids. CDR3 in amino acids: CASSFGGQGTEAFF. For the CDR3, the DNA is TGTGCCAGCAGTTTCGGGGGACAGGGGACTGAAGCTTTCTTT.

The V call is TRBV6-8, the J call TRBJ2-2, with TRBD2 identical over 7 bases. The V gene end was trimmed by 8 bases and the J gene end by 5 bases; junction bases not matched to a gene: 8. The CDR3 totals 14 residues. Germline values: CDR1 MNHGY, CDR2 SAAAGT. The DNA of the CDR3 is TGTGCCAGCCGGGGTCTAGCGGAGACCGGGGAGCTGTTTTTT. It yields the protein CASRGLAETGELFF.

This clonotype has more than one count but fewer than ten. This chain links TRBV5-1 with TRBJ1-6; D may be TRBD1 (5 bases). The germline V gene has CDR1 SGHRS and CDR2 YFSETQ. With 0 bases removed from V and 9 bases from J, the gap between germline ends came to 10 bases. There are 14 residues in the CDR3. The CDR3 protein is CASSLEGQGSPLHF. Here the CDR3 DNA reads TGCGCCAGCAGCTTGGAGGGTCAGGGTTCACCCCTCCACTTT.

This clonotype was counted many times. The rearrangement uses TRBV7-9 and TRBJ2-1; 8 bases match TRBD1. The CDR3 totals 14 residues. J gave up 5 bases and V 4 bases, and 4 bases lay outside the gene matches. The germline gives CDR1 SEHNR, CDR2 FQNEAQ (reference sequence). The CDR3 here is CASSYGQGHNEQFF. CDR3 DNA sequence: TGTGCCAGCAGCTACGGACAGGGCCACAATGAGCAGTTCTTC.